This T cell receptor (beta chain) was profiled in a study of CD8+ T cells in alopecia areata. Study-level information: Percentage of affected scalp area was the basis on which treated patients' severity was scored. Study-wide points: An increase in clonality over normal scalp was evident in lesional scalp, especially alopecia totalis/universalis.

The treatment: oral pan-JAK inhibitor, 5-10 mg twice daily. In germline, CDR1 is MNHNS, CDR2 SASEGT. V dropped 4 bases and J dropped 8; count of bases not matched to a gene: 7. The CDR3 contains 13 residues. To note about this clone: Its antigen is not known.

TCR sequencing used cDNA made by reverse transcription of extracted RNA. Measured with immunoSEQ multiplex PCR; TCRdb has only the in-frame clones, and not every one. This table holds 150,000 to 200,000 clones, less than 70% found once. Source: CD4+ T cells sorted from blood, taken at approximately week 50, from a patient treated with tofacitinib. The receptor was isolated from a human donor with alopecia areata. This chain joins TRBV6-1 and TRBJ1-1; 7 bases map to TRBD1. DNA for the CDR3: TGTGCCAGCAGTGTGTCGGACAGGCTAGAAGCTTTCTTT. This translates into CASSVSDRLEAFF.